The clone carrying this T cell receptor (beta chain) was recorded a few times. What it recognizes is unknown. In germline, CDR1 is DFQATT, CDR2 SNEGSKA (reference sequence). J lost 4 bases, V lost 5 bases, and 16 bases had no gene match. The CDR3 has 16 amino acids. The sample belongs to a study of T cell repertoires in cytomegalovirus infection. Study details: Public signatures in TCR beta pointed to CMV infection and matching HLA type.

MiXCR, applied by TCRdb to the reads, yields one record per CDR3 protein. The sample has about 180,000 distinct CDR3 sequences, about 18% seen once. Study-wide findings and caveats: Adding up the frequency of public TCR beta families identified people who carried CMV plus the relevant HLA. The ex vivo response was dominated by HLA-C-restricted CMV-specific TCR beta clonotypes.

V is TRBV20-1 and J is TRBJ1-2, with 7 bases fitting TRBD1. The specimen sequenced was CD8+ T cells from PBMCs. The receptor was isolated from a human donor in good health (CMV status not recorded). Some clones in this sample may be carry-over from other donors' samples. CDR3 sequence: CSARPPRGQSGYGYTF. In DNA, the CDR3 is TGCAGTGCTCGACCCCCGAGGGGGCAGTCAGGCTATGGCTACACCTTC.